This entry features one T cell receptor beta chain sequence. Germline CDR1 reads GTSNPN; CDR2 reads SVGIG (reference sequence). The ends were cut back, 0 bases at V and 8 bases at J, with 13 bases in the middle. There are 14 residues in the CDR3. Using immunoSEQ multiplex PCR, the repertoire was profiled, and TCRdb retains in-frame clones only, with some absent. The data contain 1,900 or so clones, around four fifths of them singletons. The data derive from a study of chemoradiotherapy in HPV16-positive cancers. Study context: Two HPV16-positive patients' cells yielded candidate HPV-specific clones and common motifs.

Repeated repertoire sampling spanned the course of chemoradiotherapy. This chain links TRBV30 with TRBJ1-4; D is unresolved. The source is a human donor with HPV-associated anogenital cancer. The starting material was tumor tissue, obtained from a patient who underwent chemoradiotherapy. For the CDR3, the DNA is TGTGCCTGGAGTGTAGGGCTCCGATGGGAAAAACTGTTTTTT. Protein product: CAWSVGLRWEKLFF.